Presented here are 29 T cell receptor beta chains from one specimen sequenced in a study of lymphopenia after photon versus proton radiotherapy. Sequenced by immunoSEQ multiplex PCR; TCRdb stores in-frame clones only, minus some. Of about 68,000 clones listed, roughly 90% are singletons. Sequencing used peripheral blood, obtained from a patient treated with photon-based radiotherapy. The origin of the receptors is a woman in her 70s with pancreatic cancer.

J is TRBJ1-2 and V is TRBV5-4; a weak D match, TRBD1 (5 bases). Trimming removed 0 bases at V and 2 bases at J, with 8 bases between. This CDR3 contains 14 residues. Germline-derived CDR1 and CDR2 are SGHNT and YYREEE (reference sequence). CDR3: CASSLVGGNYGYTF. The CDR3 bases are TGTGCCAGCAGCTTGGTGGGGGGAAACTATGGCTACACCTTC.

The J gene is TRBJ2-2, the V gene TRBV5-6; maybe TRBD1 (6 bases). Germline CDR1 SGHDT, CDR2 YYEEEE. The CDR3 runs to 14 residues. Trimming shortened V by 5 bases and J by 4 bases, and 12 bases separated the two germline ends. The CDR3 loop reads CASSLPGVTGELFF. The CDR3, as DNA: TGTGCCAGCAGTTTGCCAGGGGTCACCGGGGAGCTGTTTTTT.

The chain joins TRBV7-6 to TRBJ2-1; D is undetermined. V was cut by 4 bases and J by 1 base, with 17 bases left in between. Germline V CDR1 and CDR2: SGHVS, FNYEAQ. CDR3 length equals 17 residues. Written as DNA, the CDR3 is TGTGCCAGCAGCTCTTCGGTGACGAGCGAATCCTACAATGAGCAGTTCTTC. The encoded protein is CASSSSVTSESYNEQFF.

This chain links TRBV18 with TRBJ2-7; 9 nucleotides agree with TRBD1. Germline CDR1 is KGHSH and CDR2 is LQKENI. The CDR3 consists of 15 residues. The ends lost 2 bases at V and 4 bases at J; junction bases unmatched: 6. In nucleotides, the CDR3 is TGTGCCAGCTCACCAGGGACAGGGCAGTCATACGAGCAGTACTTC. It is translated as CASSPGTGQSYEQYF.

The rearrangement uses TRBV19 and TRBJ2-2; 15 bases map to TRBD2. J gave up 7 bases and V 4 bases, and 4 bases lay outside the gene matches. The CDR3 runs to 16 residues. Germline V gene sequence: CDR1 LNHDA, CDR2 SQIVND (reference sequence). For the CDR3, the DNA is TGTGCCAGTAGTAGGACTAGCGGGAGGGCCGTCGGGGAGCTGTTTTTT. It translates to CASSRTSGRAVGELFF.

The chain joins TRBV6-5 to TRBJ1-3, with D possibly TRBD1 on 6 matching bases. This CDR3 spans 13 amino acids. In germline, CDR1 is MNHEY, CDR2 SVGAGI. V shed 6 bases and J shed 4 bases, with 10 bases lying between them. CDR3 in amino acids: CASSRDIGNTIYF. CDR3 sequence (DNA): TGTGCCAGCAGCCGGGACATCGGAAACACCATATATTTT.

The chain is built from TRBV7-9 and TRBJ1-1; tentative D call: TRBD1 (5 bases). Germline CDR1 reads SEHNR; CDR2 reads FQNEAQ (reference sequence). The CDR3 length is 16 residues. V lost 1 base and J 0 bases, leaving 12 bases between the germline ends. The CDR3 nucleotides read TGTGCCAGCAGCTTAGGTCGGTTGGGGGTGAACACTGAAGCTTTCTTT. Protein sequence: CASSLGRLGVNTEAFF. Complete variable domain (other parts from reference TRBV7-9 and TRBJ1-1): DTGVSQNPRHKITKRGQNVTFRCDPISEHNRLYWYRQTLGQGPEFLTYFQNEAQLEKSRLLSDRFSAERPKGSFSTLEIQRTEQGDSAMYLCASSLGRLGVNTEAFFGQGTRLTVV.

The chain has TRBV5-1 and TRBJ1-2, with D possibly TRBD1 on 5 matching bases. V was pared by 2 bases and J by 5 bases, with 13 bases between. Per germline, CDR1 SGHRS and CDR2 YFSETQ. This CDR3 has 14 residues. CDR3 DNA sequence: TGCGCCAGCAGCTTTCTCCAGGGAGGATATGGCTACACCTTC. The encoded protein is CASSFLQGGYGYTF.

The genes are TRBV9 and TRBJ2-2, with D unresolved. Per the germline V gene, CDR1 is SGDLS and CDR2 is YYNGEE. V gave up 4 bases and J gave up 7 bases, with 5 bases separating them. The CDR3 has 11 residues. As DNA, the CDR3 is TGTGCCAGCAGCCGGCGCGGGGAGCTGTTTTTT. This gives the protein CASSRRGELFF.

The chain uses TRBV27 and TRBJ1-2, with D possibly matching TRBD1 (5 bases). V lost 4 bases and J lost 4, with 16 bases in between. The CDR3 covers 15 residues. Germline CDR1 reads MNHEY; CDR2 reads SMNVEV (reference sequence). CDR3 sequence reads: CASSSYGAASYGYTF. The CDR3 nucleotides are TGTGCCAGCAGTTCCTATGGGGCGGCCTCCTATGGCTACACCTTC.

CDR3 loop: CASSEEGGIPDTQYF. DNA for the CDR3: TGTGCCAGCAGTGAGGAGGGAGGGATCCCAGATACGCAGTATTTT. V and J are TRBV6-1 and TRBJ2-3; 7 nucleotides match TRBD2. Germline CDR1 and CDR2: MNHNS and SASEGT. V gave up 3 bases and J gave up 4 bases; unmatched junction bases: 7. This CDR3 is built from 15 residues.

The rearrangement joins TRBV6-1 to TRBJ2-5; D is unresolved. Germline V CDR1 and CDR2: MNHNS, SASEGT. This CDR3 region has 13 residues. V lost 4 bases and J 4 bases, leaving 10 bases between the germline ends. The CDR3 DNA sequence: TGTGCCAGCAGTGTAATACTGGGAGAGACCCAGTACTTC. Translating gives CASSVILGETQYF.

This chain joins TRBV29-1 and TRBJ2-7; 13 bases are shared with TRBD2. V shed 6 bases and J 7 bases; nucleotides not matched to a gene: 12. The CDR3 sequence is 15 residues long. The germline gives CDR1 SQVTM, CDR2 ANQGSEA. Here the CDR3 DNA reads TGCAGCGTCGGGACTAGCGGGGTATCTAGGGGGGAGCAGTACTTC. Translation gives CSVGTSGVSRGEQYF.

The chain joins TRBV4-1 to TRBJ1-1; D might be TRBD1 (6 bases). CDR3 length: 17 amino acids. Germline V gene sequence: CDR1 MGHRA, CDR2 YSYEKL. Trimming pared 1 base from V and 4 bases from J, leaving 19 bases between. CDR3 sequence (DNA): TGCGCCAGCAGCCAAGGTCTGGCGCAGGGGAGGGGCACTGAAGCTTTCTTT. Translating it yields CASSQGLAQGRGTEAFF.

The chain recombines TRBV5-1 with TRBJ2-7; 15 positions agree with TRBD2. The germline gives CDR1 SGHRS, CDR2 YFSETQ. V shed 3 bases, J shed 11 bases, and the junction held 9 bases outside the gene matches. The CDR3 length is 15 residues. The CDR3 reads CASSSSGLAGGSEYF. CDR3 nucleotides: TGCGCCAGCAGCTCATCGGGACTAGCGGGAGGATCCGAGTACTTC.

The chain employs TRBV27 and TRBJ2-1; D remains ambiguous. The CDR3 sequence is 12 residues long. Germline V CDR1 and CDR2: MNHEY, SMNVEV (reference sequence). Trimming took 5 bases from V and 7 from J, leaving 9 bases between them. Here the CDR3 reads CASSTQFNEQFF. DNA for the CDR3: TGTGCCAGCAGTACCCAGTTTAATGAGCAGTTCTTC.

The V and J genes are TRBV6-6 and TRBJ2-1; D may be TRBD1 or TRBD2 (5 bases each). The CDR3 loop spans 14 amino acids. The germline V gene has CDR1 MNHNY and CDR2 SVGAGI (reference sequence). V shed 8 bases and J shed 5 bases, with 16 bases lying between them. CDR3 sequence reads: CASASGPNDNEQFF. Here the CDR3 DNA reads TGTGCCAGCGCCTCGGGGCCTAACGACAATGAGCAGTTCTTC.

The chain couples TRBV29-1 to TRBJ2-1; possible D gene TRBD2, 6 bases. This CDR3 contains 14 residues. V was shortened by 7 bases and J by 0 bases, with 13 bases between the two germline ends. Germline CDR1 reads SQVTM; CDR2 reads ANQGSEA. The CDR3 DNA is TGCAGCGCACGGGACTCTAGCTCCTACAATGAGCAGTTCTTC. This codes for CSARDSSSYNEQFF.

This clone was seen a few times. The CDR3 coding sequence is TGTGCCAGCAGCTTAGACGGGAATGGGGGTCAGCCCCAGCATTTT. Amino acids: CASSLDGNGGQPQHF. The chain carries TRBV7-9 and TRBJ1-5, with a possible D match to TRBD1 (5 bases). Trimming stripped 1 base from V and 6 bases from J, with 13 bases between. The length of the CDR3 is 15 residues. Germline V gene data show CDR1 as SEHNR and CDR2 as FQNEAQ (reference sequence).

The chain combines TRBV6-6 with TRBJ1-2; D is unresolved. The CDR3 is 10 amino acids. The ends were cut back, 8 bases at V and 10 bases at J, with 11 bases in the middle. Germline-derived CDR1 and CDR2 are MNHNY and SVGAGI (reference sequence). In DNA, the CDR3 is TGTGCCAGCCGTGGAGTCGACTACACCTTC. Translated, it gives CASRGVDYTF.

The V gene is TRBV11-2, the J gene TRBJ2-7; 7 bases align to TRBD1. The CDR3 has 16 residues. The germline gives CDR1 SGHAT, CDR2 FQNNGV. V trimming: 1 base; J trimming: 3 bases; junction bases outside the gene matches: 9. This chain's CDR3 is CASSLAPGTVVYEQYF. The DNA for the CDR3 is TGTGCCAGCAGCTTAGCCCCCGGGACAGTGGTCTACGAGCAGTACTTC. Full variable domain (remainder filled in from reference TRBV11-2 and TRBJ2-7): EAGVAQSPRYKIIEKRQSVAFWCNPISGHATLYWYQQILGQGPKLLIQFQNNGVVDDSQLPKDRFSAERLKGVDSTLKIQPAKLEDSAVYLCASSLAPGTVVYEQYFGPGTRLTVT.

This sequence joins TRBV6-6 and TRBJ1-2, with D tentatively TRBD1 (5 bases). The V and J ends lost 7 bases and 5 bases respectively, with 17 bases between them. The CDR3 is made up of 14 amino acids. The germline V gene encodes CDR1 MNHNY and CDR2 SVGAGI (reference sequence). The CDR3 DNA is TGTGCCAGCACCACCGGGGGGGGGAGGTATGGCTACACCTTC. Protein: CASTTGGGRYGYTF.

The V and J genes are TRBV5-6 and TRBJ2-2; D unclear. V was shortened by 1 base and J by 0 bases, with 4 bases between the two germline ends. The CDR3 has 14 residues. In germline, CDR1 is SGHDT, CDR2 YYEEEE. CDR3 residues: CASSLTANTGELFF. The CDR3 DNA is TGTGCCAGCAGCTTGACAGCGAACACCGGGGAGCTGTTTTTT.

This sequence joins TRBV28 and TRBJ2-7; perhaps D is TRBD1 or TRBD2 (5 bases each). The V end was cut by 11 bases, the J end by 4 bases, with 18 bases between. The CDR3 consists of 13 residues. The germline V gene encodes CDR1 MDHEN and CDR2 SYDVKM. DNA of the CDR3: TGTGCCGACCGGGACGGAGTGTCATACGAGCAGTACTTC. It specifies CADRDGVSYEQYF.

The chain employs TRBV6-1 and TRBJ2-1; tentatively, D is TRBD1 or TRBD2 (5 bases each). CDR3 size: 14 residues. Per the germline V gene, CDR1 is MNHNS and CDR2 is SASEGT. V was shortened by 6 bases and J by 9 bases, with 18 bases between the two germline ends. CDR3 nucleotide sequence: TGTGCCAGCAGGGCCGGGACCAAGGTCGGTGAGCAGTTCTTC. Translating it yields CASRAGTKVGEQFF.

The CDR3 bases are TGTGCCAGCAGCTTACGGACTAGCGGGAGTGGCAGATCCTACGAGCAGTACTTC. The encoded protein is CASSLRTSGSGRSYEQYF. The rearrangement links TRBV7-2 to TRBJ2-7; TRBD2 agrees at 13 bases. J lost 1 base, V lost 2 bases, and 8 bases had no gene match. The germline V gene has CDR1 SGHTA and CDR2 FQGNSA. The CDR3 covers 18 residues.

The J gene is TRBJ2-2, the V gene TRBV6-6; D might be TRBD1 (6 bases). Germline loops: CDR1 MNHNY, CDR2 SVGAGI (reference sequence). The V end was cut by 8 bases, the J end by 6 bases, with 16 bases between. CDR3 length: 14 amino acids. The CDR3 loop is CASQSDREPGELFF. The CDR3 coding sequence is TGTGCCAGCCAATCGGACAGAGAGCCCGGGGAGCTGTTTTTT.

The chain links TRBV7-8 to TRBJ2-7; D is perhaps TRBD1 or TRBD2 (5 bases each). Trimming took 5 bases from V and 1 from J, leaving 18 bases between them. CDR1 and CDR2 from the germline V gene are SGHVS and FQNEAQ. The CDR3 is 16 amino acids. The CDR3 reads CASSLRDRGTSYEQYF. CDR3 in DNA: TGTGCCAGCAGCCTCCGGGACCGAGGAACTTCCTACGAGCAGTACTTC.

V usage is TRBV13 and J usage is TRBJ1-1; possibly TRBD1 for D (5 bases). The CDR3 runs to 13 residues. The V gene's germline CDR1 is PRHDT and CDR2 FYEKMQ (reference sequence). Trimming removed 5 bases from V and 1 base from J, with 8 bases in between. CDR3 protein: CASSDGQNTEAFF. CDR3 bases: TGTGCCAGCAGCGACGGACAGAACACTGAAGCTTTCTTT.